This paragraph covers one T cell receptor beta chain sequence. The antigen remains undetermined. Per germline, CDR1 MNHEY and CDR2 SMNVEV (reference sequence). The ends were cut back, 2 bases at V and 8 bases at J, with 18 bases in the middle. CDR3 size: 15 residues. The sample belongs to a study of cytomegalovirus exposure and HLA in healthy donors. Looking at the study overall: There were 117 million unique TCR beta sequences, drawn from roughly 200 million T cells, in an earlier analysis. The study placed 70% to 90% of its approximately 380 genotyped donors in the Caucasian-associated ancestry cluster.

Whole-study findings and limits: No immune exposure information besides CMV serostatus was available. Later analysis revealed greater clonal expansion in HLA-associated TCR beta chains than in equally common others.

The PCR contained 60 Vbeta and 13 Jbeta primers. The protocol was immunoSEQ multiplex PCR, while the TCRdb copy is restricted to in-frame clones and leaves out a portion. This sample carries about 130,000 clones, approximately 79% of them seen once, and the ten largest clones take approximately 4.3%. The specimen was PBMCs. The clonotype was recovered from a young man in good health and CMV-seropositive. This chain links TRBV27 with TRBJ1-2, with a weak D call TRBD1 (6 bases). The CDR3 DNA follows: TGTGCCAGCAGTTTAAACGAACAGGGCCCGGGGGGCTACACCTTC. Encoded protein: CASSLNEQGPGGYTF.